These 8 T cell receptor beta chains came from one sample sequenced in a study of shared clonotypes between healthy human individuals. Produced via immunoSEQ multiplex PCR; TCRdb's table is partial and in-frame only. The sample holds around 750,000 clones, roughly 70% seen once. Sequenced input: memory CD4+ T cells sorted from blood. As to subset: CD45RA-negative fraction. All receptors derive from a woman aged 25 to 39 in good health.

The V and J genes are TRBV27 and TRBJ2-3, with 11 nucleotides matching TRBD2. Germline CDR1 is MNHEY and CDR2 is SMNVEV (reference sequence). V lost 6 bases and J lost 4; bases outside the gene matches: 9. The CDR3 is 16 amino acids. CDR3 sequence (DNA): TGTGCCAGCAGCCTGGGGGTAGCGGGAGGGCCAGATACGCAGTATTTT. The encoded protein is CASSLGVAGGPDTQYF.

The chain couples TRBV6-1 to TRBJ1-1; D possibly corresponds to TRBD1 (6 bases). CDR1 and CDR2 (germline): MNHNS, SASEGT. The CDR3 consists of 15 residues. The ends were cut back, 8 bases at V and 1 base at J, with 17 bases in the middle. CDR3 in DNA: TGTGCCAGCGGACCCGGGGGGCAGACGAACACTGAAGCTTTCTTT. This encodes CASGPGGQTNTEAFF.

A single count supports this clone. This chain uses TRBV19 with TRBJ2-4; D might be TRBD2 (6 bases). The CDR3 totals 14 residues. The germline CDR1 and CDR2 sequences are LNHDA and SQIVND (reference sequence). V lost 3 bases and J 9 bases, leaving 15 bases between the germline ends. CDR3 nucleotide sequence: TGTGCCAGTAGTATCCGGGATGGACTAACCATTCAGTACTTC. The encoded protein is CASSIRDGLTIQYF.

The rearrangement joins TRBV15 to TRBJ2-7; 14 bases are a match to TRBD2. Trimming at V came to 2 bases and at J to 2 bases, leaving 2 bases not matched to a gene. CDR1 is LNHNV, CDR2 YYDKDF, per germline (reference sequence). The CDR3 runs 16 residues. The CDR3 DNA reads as TGTGCCACCAGCAGATCGACTAGCGGGAGGGCCTACGAGCAGTACTTC. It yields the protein CATSRSTSGRAYEQYF.

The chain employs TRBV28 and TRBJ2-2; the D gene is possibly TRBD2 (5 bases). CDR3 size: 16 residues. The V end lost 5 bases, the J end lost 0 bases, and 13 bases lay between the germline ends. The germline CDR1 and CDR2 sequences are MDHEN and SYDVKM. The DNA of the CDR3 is TGTGCCAGCAGTCCGGGCGGGTCTACGAACACCGGGGAGCTGTTTTTT. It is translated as CASSPGGSTNTGELFF.

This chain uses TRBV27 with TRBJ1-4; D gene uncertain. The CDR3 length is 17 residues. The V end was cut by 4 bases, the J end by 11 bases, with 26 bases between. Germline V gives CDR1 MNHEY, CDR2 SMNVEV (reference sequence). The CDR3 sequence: CASSSSPLAVGGLKLFF. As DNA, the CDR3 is TGTGCCAGCAGTTCTTCCCCCCTGGCCGTGGGTGGTCTGAAACTGTTTTTT.

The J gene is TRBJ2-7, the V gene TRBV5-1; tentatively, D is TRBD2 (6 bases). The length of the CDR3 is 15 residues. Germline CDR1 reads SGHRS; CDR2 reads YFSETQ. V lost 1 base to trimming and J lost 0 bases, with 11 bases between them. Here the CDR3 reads CASSLFPGDSYEQYF. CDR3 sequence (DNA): TGCGCCAGCAGCTTGTTTCCGGGAGACTCCTACGAGCAGTACTTC.

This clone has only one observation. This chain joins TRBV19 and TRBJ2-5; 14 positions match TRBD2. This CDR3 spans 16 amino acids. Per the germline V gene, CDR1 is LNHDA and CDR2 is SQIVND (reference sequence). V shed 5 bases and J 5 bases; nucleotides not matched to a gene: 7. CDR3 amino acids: CASSPGLAGVGETQYF. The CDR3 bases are TGTGCCAGTAGTCCGGGACTAGCGGGAGTTGGTGAGACCCAGTACTTC.